This T cell receptor (beta chain) derives from a study of blood T cells in healthy people across ages (dated by TCRdb to 2015 to 2017). Study-wide context: In model experiments, template switching captured roughly one uniquely barcoded TCR beta cDNA molecule for every two T cells. The study measured age-related changes in TCR beta repertoire diversity using deep sequencing normalized with unique cDNA molecular identifiers. Four age groups were formed from the donors: young (average about 17 years), middle-aged (around 39), aged (62) and long-lived (less than 85). To avoid experimental bias, donors of different ages were distributed randomly across sequencing lanes. For two donors (one aged 18 to 30 and one aged 80 or older), the study analyzed two additional independent replicas of 1 million unique cDNA reads from the same blood draw. Findings and caveats that apply to the study as a whole: As age increased, observed TCR beta diversity per million T cells dropped in a roughly linear way, and a significant reduction was already evident by age 40. Since profiling was done on bulk unsorted PBMCs, naive and antigen-experienced compartments could not be conclusively compared. Compared with the aged group, the long-lived group had more naive CD4+ T cells, fewer expanded clones and increased TCR diversity, suggesting age selection. The percentage of naive T cells measured by flow cytometry correlated strongly with observed TCR beta diversity. Donor CMV infection status was unknown, potentially confounding age-related changes in expanded clonotypes. Estimates of total diversity from one million sequenced T cells were regarded as lower bounds and underestimates.

Libraries were constructed by 5' RACE. Sequencing relied on an Illumina HiSeq 2500. A second PCR of roughly 7 to 12 cycles was performed with a sample-barcoded 5' primer and a J-beta primer mix. Each TCR beta cDNA molecule received a unique molecular identifier from a template-switch 5' adaptor carrying 12 random nucleotides. Each sample yielded at least 3 million CDR3-containing paired-end reads. The Mint cDNA synthesis kit, primed by a TRBC-specific oligonucleotide, was used to synthesize first-strand cDNA from all RNA. Following uracil-DNA glycosylase treatment, all cDNA underwent a first 18-cycle PCR with the universal primers M1SS and BC2_uni_R. Concerning the study's data processing: Each sample was normalized by randomly selecting 1 million high-quality reads, each carrying a distinct molecular identifier. Instead of being binned into consensus sequences, reads with shared molecular identifiers were discarded. MiTCR, run with a Q25 quality threshold and the strictest error-elimination algorithm, handled CDR3 identification, clonotype clustering and error correction. A nonparametric unseen species model with Euler transformation was used to estimate lower-bound total TCR beta diversity. TCRdb reran the public reads through fastp at Q25 and MiXCR, keeping productive beta chains. Rows merge per CDR3 protein into single entries with the most common DNA and genes. TCRdb, rather than the study authors, made the V and J calls. This sample lists roughly 1.5 million distinct CDR3 sequences; 40% to 45% were detected once. The top ten hold about 4% of the sample.

This clonotype was found a few times. No cognate antigen has been identified for it. Within one base of it there is no much larger clone, and no base qualities were kept. The roughly 38 donors, aged about 6 to 100 years, were systemically healthy Caucasian individuals from Russia. Ten milliliters of peripheral blood were collected from each donor into EDTA-treated Vacutainer tubes. Ficoll-Paque density-gradient centrifugation was used to isolate PBMCs, with at least 7 million per sample. Trizol reagent was used to extract total RNA from the PBMCs, yielding at least 5.5 micrograms per sample. Naive CD45RAhigh/CD27high T cell percentages were measured by flow cytometry on a PBMC aliquot from every donor. V is pared back by 3 bases and J by 4 bases, with 6 bases lying between the germline termini. The CDR3 contains 12 residues, cysteine and phenylalanine counted. The sequence is cut down to CDR3 DNA, 36 bases in frame from base 1.

The TCR comes from a woman between 18 and 29 years old in good health. This receptor chain uses TRBV12-3 or TRBV12-4 and TRBJ1-2; the D gene cannot be named for sure. The material sequenced was blood. The sequenced DNA is TGTGCCAGCAGTTTTAGCCGCTATGGCTACACCTTC. The resulting protein is CASSFSRYGYTF.